Listed here are 19 T cell receptor beta chains from one sample, sequenced in a study of cytomegalovirus exposure and HLA in healthy donors. The PCR ran on 60 Vbeta and 13 Jbeta primers. Some clones are missing from TCRdb's copy, which holds only in-frame ones; the method was immunoSEQ multiplex PCR. The sample comprises about 130,000 clones, roughly 78% of which are singletons, and 1% rests with the top ten. Sequencing was carried out using PBMCs. These receptors were obtained from a man between 40 and 49 years old in good health and CMV-seronegative.

The chain links TRBV9 to TRBJ2-7; 8 nucleotides line up with TRBD2. The CDR3 has 14 amino acids. CDR1 and CDR2 from the germline V gene are SGDLS and YYNGEE. The ends lost 2 bases at V and 0 bases at J; junction bases unmatched: 1. CDR3 nucleotide sequence: TGTGCCAGCAGCGTTAGCGGGGCCTCCTACGAGCAGTACTTC. Encoded protein: CASSVSGASYEQYF.

This clone has a single count. This chain joins TRBV18 and TRBJ2-5, with 14 bases aligning to TRBD2. With V trimmed by 5 bases and J by 7 bases, 6 bases remained unmatched. CDR1 and CDR2 (germline): KGHSH, LQKENI. The CDR3 runs 15 residues. The DNA for the CDR3 is TGTGCCAGCTCATCCGGGACTAGCGGGAGTGGGACCCAGTACTTC. It codes for CASSSGTSGSGTQYF.

This clone appeared once. The chain couples TRBV2 to TRBJ2-3; 8 bases line up with TRBD2. Germline CDR1 and CDR2: SNHLY and FYNNEI. J lost 4 bases, V lost 2 bases, and 5 bases had no gene match. This CDR3 contains 15 residues. Here the CDR3 reads CASSESGGAADTQYF. For the CDR3, the DNA is TGTGCCAGCAGTGAATCCGGGGGGGCGGCAGATACGCAGTATTTT.

The V and J genes are TRBV29-1 and TRBJ1-1; tentatively, D is TRBD1 (6 bases). In germline, CDR1 is SQVTM, CDR2 ANQGSEA. CDR3 length: 13 residues. With 6 bases removed from V and 1 base from J, the gap between germline ends came to 12 bases. The CDR3 nucleotides are TGCAGCGTACAGAGACAGGAGAACACTGAAGCTTTCTTT. Translating gives CSVQRQENTEAFF.

The chain employs TRBV6-5 and TRBJ2-4; 7 nucleotides align to TRBD2. CDR1 is MNHEY, CDR2 SVGAGI, per germline. Trimming took 8 bases from V and 5 from J; bases not matched to a gene: 3. The length of the CDR3 is 12 residues. The CDR3 spells CASPGGENIQYF. The DNA for the CDR3 is TGTGCCAGCCCTGGGGGGGAAAACATTCAGTACTTC.

The V gene is TRBV21-1, the J gene TRBJ1-1. TRBV21-1 is a documented pseudogene. The CDR3 extends over 15 amino acids. The CDR3 coding sequence is TGTGCCAGCATCCAAATGACTGGGCCGGGGACTGAAGCTTTCTTT. Translating it yields CASIQMTGPGTEAFF.

This chain uses TRBV27 with TRBJ1-1, with 7 bases aligning to TRBD1. V lost 5 bases to trimming and J lost 0 bases; unmatched junction nucleotides: 6. Germline-derived CDR1 and CDR2 are MNHEY and SMNVEV (reference sequence). The CDR3 has 15 amino acids. The CDR3 spells CASSPLGQVNTEAFF. The CDR3 nucleotides are TGTGCCAGCAGTCCCTTAGGACAGGTGAACACTGAAGCTTTCTTT.

The chain is built from TRBV5-1 and TRBJ2-3; D uncertain. This CDR3 contains 14 residues. Germline CDR1 and CDR2: SGHRS and YFSETQ. V gave up 1 base and J gave up 4 bases, with 10 bases separating them. As DNA, the CDR3 is TGCGCCAGCAGCTTGACTGGTGTCGCAGATACGCAGTATTTT. Translated: CASSLTGVADTQYF.

The chain combines TRBV27 with TRBJ2-7; D gene unclear. The V end was cut by 3 bases, the J end by 3 bases, with 12 bases between. The CDR3 runs 14 residues. Per the germline V gene, CDR1 is MNHEY and CDR2 is SMNVEV (reference sequence). The DNA of the CDR3 is TGTGCCAGCAGTTTTAAAGACCGAGGCTACGAGCAGTACTTC. Encoded protein: CASSFKDRGYEQYF.

The rearrangement uses TRBV6-5 and TRBJ2-2, with D uncertain. The CDR3 consists of 14 residues. V dropped 6 bases and J dropped 3 bases, with 11 bases sitting between them. Germline values: CDR1 MNHEY, CDR2 SVGAGI. DNA for the CDR3: TGTGCCAGCAGCCGAAACCGGGACACCGGGGAGCTGTTTTTT. Its translation: CASSRNRDTGELFF.

V gene TRBV6-5 combines with J gene TRBJ1-1; no clear D. Trimming stripped 8 bases from V and 3 bases from J, with 13 bases between. The V gene's germline CDR1 is MNHEY and CDR2 SVGAGI. The CDR3 contains 13 residues. In DNA form, the CDR3 reads TGTGCCAGCCTAGGTGCGGTGGACACTGAAGCTTTCTTT. Translation: CASLGAVDTEAFF.

V and J are TRBV11-2 and TRBJ1-4, with 8 bases fitting TRBD1. Germline-derived CDR1 and CDR2 are SGHAT and FQNNGV. The CDR3 has 13 amino acids. The trim removed 6 bases at V and 6 bases at J, leaving 3 bases unmatched. CDR3 DNA sequence: TGTGCCAGCAGGGGGACAGGTCATGAAAAACTGTTTTTT. This translates into CASRGTGHEKLFF.

The chain recombines TRBV15 with TRBJ2-7; no definite D call. The CDR3 consists of 16 residues. In germline, CDR1 is LNHNV, CDR2 YYDKDF (reference sequence). Trimming removed 1 base at V and 4 bases at J, with 17 bases between. CDR3 residues: CATSRGFAEYSYEQYF. The CDR3 bases are TGTGCCACCAGCAGAGGGTTCGCAGAATATTCTTACGAGCAGTACTTC.

The count of this clone is one. V and J are TRBV18 and TRBJ2-3; D is ambiguous. V lost 6 bases and J lost 1, with 14 bases in between. CDR1 KGHSH and CDR2 LQKENI come from the germline V gene. This CDR3 is 15 amino acids long. The CDR3 nucleotides are TGTGCCAGCTCCCTTACTACCACTGGCACAGATACGCAGTATTTT. Amino acids: CASSLTTTGTDTQYF.

The chain combines TRBV2 with TRBJ2-7; TRBD1 matches 9 bases. The length of the CDR3 is 13 residues. V lost 8 bases to trimming and J lost 2 bases; unmatched junction nucleotides: 4. CDR1 is SNHLY and CDR2 is FYNNEI in the germline V gene. This CDR3 reads CASSGQGTYEQYF. CDR3 in DNA: TGTGCCAGCTCTGGACAGGGGACCTACGAGCAGTACTTC.

The chain uses TRBV28 and TRBJ1-2, with 8 bases aligning to TRBD1. This CDR3 region has 13 residues. The V and J ends lost 5 bases and 5 bases, in that order; junction bases with no gene match: 4. CDR1 MDHEN and CDR2 SYDVKM come from the germline V gene. In DNA, the CDR3 is TGTGCCAGCAGTCAGGGACAGGTATATGGCTACACCTTC. This translates into CASSQGQVYGYTF.

The CDR3: CAWSVDSKNIQYF. The CDR3 nucleotides are TGTGCCTGGAGTGTAGACAGCAAAAACATTCAGTACTTC. The chain couples TRBV30 to TRBJ2-4; a possible D gene is TRBD1 (5 bases). Per the germline V gene, CDR1 is GTSNPN and CDR2 is SVGIG (reference sequence). V was cut by 0 bases and J by 3 bases, with 6 bases left in between. The CDR3 has 13 residues.

The chain combines TRBV7-3 with TRBJ2-1; 9 bases fit TRBD2. Germline loops: CDR1 SGHTA, CDR2 FQGTGA. Trimming at V came to 2 bases and at J to 11 bases, leaving 13 bases not matched to a gene. The CDR3 consists of 16 residues. CDR3: CASSLGSGRIAVKQFF. The CDR3 bases are TGTGCCAGCAGCTTAGGAAGCGGGAGGATCGCCGTAAAGCAGTTCTTC.

V and J are TRBV4-1 and TRBJ2-7; a possible D gene is TRBD1 (6 bases). The CDR3 sequence is 15 residues long. V was trimmed by 1 base and J by 2 bases, leaving 12 bases between them. The V gene's germline CDR1 is MGHRA and CDR2 YSYEKL. The DNA for the CDR3 is TGCGCCAGCAGCCAAGTTTGGCCAGGGGCCTACGAGCAGTACTTC. Amino acids: CASSQVWPGAYEQYF.